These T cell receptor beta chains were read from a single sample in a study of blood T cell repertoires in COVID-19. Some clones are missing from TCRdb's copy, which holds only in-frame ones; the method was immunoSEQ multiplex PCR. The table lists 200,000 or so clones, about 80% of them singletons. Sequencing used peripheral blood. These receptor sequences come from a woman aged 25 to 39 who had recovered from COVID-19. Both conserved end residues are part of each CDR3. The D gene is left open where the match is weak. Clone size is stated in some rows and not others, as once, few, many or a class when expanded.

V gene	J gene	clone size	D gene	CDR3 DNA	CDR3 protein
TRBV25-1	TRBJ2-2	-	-	TGTGCCAGCAGTGACCACGGCACCGGGGAGCTGTTTTTT	CASSDHGTGELFF
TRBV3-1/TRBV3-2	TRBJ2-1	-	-	TGTGCCAGCAGCCAAGATCTCCCCCCCCCGAGGAGTGAGCAGTTCTTC	CASSQDLPPPRSEQFF
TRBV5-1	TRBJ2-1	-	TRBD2	TGCGCCAGCAGCTTGGTCGGTAGGACTAGCATCGATGAGCAGTTCTTC	CASSLVGRTSIDEQFF
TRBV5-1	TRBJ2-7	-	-	TGCGCCAGCAGCTTGGCAACATCCTACGAGCAGTACTTC	CASSLATSYEQYF
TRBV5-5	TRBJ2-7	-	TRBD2	TGTGCCAGCAGCGGGGAGGCTAGCGGGGATTACGAGCAGTACTTC	CASSGEASGDYEQYF
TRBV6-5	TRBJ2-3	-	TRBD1	TGTGCCAGCAGCGGGACAGGGTACGGTGCGCAGTATTTT	CASSGTGYGAQYF
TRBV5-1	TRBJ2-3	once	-	TGCGCCAGCAGCTTGGTTGGGGGAGGCCTCACAGATACGCAGTATTTT	CASSLVGGGLTDTQYF
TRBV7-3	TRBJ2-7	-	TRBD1	TGTGCCAGCAGCCCCGACAGGGGTCGCGAGCAGTACTTC	CASSPDRGREQYF
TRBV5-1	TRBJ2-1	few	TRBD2	TGCGCCAGCAGCTTGCTAGCGGATTCTTACAATGAGCAGTTCTTC	CASSLLADSYNEQFF
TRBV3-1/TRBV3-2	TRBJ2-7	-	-	TGTGCCAGCAGCCAAGTGCCAGGGGTAGGGGAGCAGTACTTC	CASSQVPGVGEQYF
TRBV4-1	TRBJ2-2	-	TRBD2	TGCGCCAGCAGCGGAACTAGCGGGAGTTGGACCGGGGAGCTGTTTTTT	CASSGTSGSWTGELFF
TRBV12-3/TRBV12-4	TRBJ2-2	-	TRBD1	TGTGCTATTAGTGGGACAGCGACCGGGGAGCTGTTTTTT	CAISGTATGELFF
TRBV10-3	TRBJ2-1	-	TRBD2	TGTGCCGGGTCTAGCGGGAAACCCAGCTCCTACAATGAGCAGTTCTTC	CAGSSGKPSSYNEQFF
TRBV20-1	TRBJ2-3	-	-	TGCAGTGCTAGTTTACCGGGGGCAGATACGCAGTATTTT	CSASLPGADTQYF
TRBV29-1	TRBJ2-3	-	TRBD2	TGCAGCGTTGAGATTAGCGGGGGCACAGATACGCAGTATTTT	CSVEISGGTDTQYF
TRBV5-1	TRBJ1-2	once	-	TGCGCCAGCAGCTTGCGACAAGCGGATGGCTACACCTTC	CASSLRQADGYTF
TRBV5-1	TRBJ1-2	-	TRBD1	TGCGCCAGCAGCTGGGAGGGACAGGGGTATGGCTACACCTTC	CASSWEGQGYGYTF
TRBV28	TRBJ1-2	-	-	TGTGCCAGCAGTCAAACAGGGATTGGCTACACCTTC	CASSQTGIGYTF
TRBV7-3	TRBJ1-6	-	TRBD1	TGTGCCAGCAGCTTAGGGACAGGGGGCTATTCACCCCTCCACTTT	CASSLGTGGYSPLHF
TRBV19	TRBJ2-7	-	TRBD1	TGTGCCAGCGGGACAGGAGCCTACGAGCAGTACTTC	CASGTGAYEQYF
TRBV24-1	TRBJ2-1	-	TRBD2	TGTGCCACCAGTGATTCACTAGCGGGAGGGCCTTTTTACAATGAGCAGTTCTTC	CATSDSLAGGPFYNEQFF
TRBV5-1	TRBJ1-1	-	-	TGCGCCAGCAGCTCCCGGGGGGGCACTGAAGCTTTCTTT	CASSSRGGTEAFF